The TCR beta chain under discussion was sequenced for a study of siplizumab effects on memory and regulatory T cells (dated by TCRdb to between 2018 and 2021). About the full investigation: The study examined how the anti-CD2 antibody siplizumab affects alloreactive T-cell subsets in allogeneic mixed lymphocyte reactions built from human PBMCs.

CDR1 and CDR2 are drawn from the germline V gene: SGHTA, FQGNSA. V is cut back by 1 base and J by 3 bases, with 10 bases in the junction unmatched. The CDR3 holds 17 amino acids from the cysteine to the phenylalanine. Left in the record is the CDR3 DNA by itself, 51 bases read in frame from the first base. As for this clone: Its target antigen remains unknown. No base quality values were provided; no much bigger clone lies one nucleotide off.

Sorted unstimulated T cells and proliferating T cells recovered from mixed lymphocyte reactions were subjected to TCRbeta CDR3 sequencing. Fresh whole blood from 9 to 11 HLA-typed healthy donors was used to isolate PBMCs. To map where alloreactive clones came from, unstimulated CD4+ non-regulatory T cells were FACS-sorted. The library relied on the immunoSEQ multiplex PCR assay. Each sample had some 96,000 TCR templates assayed by the deep sequencing platform. Genomic DNA extracted from sorted T cells was used for TCRbeta CDR3 sequencing. Concerning the study's data processing: The R programming language was used for the clonal analysis of the TCRbeta CDR3 data. Alloreactive CD4+ and CD8+ clones were defined by comparing unstimulated samples with post-reaction CFSE-low samples. Alloreactive CD4+ clones were assigned to regulatory or non-regulatory origin by matching sequences to sorted unstimulated Treg and non-Treg repertoires. TCRdb obtained this table from immuneACCESS and retained in-frame rearrangements with V and J assigned. These tables miss some clones; where compared with another copy, unresolved V genes account for less than half of the shortfall, and the remainder is unexplained. The D gene and trimming were derived from the DNA, and the V and J assignments and clone size from that table. Counted in this sample were some 100,000 clones; 92% of them appeared once. The biggest ten clones account for 9.5% to 15% of the sample.

Beyond this particular receptor, the publication reports: For roughly 75-95% of proliferating CD4+ or CD8+ clones, no naive or memory phenotype could be assigned. The cumulative frequency of alloreactive sequences that could be traced back to unstimulated CD4+ memory T cells was significantly reduced by siplizumab. Because sequences at frequencies below about 10^-5 were poorly captured, only a minor fraction of alloreactive clones could be mapped back to unstimulated subsets. Whether proliferating Tregs from siplizumab cultures were suppressive was not functionally confirmed. Greater diversity appeared to be present in unstimulated naive T cells than in memory T cells, and a substantial contribution to the alloresponse seemed to be made by naive cells. In reactions with siplizumab, an average of around 70% of mappable alloreactive CD4+ clones were Treg-derived, compared with roughly 27% in control reactions.

What was sequenced was non-Treg CD4+ T cells sorted from blood. Explained via the paper, the cell subset or site label denotes: FACS-sorted unstimulated CD4+ non-regulatory T cells. This sequence originates from a human donor in good health. The sequence joins TRBV7-2 to TRBJ1-1, with 8 central nucleotides matching TRBD1. The CDR3 protein: CASSLGPLQGVDTEAFF. The nucleotide sequence reads TGTGCCAGCAGCTTAGGCCCCCTACAGGGGGTCGACACTGAAGCTTTCTTT.